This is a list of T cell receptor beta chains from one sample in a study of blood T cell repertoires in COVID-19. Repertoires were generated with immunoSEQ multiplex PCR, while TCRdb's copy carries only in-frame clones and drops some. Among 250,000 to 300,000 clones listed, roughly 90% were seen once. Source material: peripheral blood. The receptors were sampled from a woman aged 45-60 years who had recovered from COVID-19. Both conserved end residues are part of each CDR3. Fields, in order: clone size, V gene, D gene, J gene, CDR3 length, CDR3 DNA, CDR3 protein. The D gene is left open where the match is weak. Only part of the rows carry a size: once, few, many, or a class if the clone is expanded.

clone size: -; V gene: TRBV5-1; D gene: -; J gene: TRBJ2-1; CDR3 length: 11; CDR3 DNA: TGCGCCAGCACCCACCCGGTTTCAAAGTTCTTC; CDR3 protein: CASTHPVSKFF
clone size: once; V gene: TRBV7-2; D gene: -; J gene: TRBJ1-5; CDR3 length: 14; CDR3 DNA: TGTGCCAGCAGCTTAGGCGGTTTGAATCAGCCCCAGCATTTT; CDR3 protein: CASSLGGLNQPQHF
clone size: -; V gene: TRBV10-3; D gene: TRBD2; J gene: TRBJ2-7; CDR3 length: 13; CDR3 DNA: TGTGCCATCCGAGCTAGCGGGGGGTACGAGCAGTACTTC; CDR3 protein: CAIRASGGYEQYF
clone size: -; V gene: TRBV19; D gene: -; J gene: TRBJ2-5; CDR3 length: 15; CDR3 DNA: TGTGCCAGTAGTCGCCCGGGACTCCCGGGAGAGACCCAGTACTTC; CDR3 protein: CASSRPGLPGETQYF
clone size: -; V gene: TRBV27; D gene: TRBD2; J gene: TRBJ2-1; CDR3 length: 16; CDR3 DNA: TGTGCCAGCAGCCCGCCGGGACTAGCGGACCTCAATGAGCAGTTCTTC; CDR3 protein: CASSPPGLADLNEQFF
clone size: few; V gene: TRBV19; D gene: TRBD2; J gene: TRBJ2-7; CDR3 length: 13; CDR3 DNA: TGTGCCAGTAGTATGCTAGCGGGAGACGAGCAGTACTTC; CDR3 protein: CASSMLAGDEQYF
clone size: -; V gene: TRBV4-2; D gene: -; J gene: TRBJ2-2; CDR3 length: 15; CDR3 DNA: TGTGCCAGCAGCCCAAGACTTGGAAACACCGGGGAGCTGTTTTTT; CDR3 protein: CASSPRLGNTGELFF
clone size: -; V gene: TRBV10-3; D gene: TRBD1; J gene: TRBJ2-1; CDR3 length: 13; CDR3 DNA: TGTGCCATCAGTGGTCAGGGGGCTGGTGAGCAGTTCTTC; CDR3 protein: CAISGQGAGEQFF
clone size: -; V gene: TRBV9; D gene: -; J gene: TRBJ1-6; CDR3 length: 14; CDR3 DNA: TGTGCCAGCAGCGTCGGACTGTATAATTCACCCCTCCACTTT; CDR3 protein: CASSVGLYNSPLHF
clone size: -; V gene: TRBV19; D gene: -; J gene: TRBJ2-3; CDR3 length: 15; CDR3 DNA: TGTGCCAGTAGTATCCGACTCTGGGGGCCAGATACGCAGTATTTT; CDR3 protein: CASSIRLWGPDTQYF
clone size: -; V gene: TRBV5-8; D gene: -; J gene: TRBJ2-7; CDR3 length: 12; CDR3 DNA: TGTGCCAGCAGTCACACGAACAGGCAGCAGTACTTC; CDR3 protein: CASSHTNRQQYF
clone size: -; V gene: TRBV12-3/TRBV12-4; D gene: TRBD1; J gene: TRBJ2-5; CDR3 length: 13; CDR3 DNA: TGTGCCAGCAGGAACAGGGGTCAAGAGACCCAGTACTTC; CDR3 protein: CASRNRGQETQYF
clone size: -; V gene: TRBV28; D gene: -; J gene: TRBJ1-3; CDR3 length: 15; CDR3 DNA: TGTGCCAGCAGTGGTGAGGGATTCTCTGGAAACACCATATATTTT; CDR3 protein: CASSGEGFSGNTIYF
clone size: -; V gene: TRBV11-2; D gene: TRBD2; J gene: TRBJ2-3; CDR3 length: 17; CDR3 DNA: TGTGCCAGCAGCCCCGGGACTAGCGGGAGGGTCAGAGATACGCAGTATTTT; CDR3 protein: CASSPGTSGRVRDTQYF
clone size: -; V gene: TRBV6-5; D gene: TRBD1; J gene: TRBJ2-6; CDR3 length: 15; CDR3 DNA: TGTGCCAGCGGACAACAGGGGTCCGGGGCCAACGTCCTGACTTTC; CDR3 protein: CASGQQGSGANVLTF
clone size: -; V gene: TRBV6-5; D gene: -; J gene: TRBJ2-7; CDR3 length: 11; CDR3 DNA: TGTGCCAGCAGTCTACTGGACGAGCAGTACTTC; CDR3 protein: CASSLLDEQYF
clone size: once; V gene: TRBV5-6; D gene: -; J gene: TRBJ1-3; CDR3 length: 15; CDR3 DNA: TGTGCCAGCAGCTTGATGGGCGATTTGAGAAACACCATATATTTT; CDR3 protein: CASSLMGDLRNTIYF
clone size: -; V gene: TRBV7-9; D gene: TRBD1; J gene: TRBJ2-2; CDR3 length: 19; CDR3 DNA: TGTGCCAGCAGCTTAGGGCGACAGGGTGGCCCGTCGAACACCGGGGAGCTGTTTTTT; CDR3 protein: CASSLGRQGGPSNTGELFF
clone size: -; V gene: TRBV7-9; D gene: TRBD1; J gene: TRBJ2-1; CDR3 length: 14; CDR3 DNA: TGTGCCAGCAGCCGGACAGGGTGGTACAATGAGCAGTTCTTC; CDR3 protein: CASSRTGWYNEQFF
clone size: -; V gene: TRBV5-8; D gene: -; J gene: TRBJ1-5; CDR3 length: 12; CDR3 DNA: TGTGCCAGCAGCTTGTCAGGTCAGCCCCAGCATTTT; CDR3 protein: CASSLSGQPQHF
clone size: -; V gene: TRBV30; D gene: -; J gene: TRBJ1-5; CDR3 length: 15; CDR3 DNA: TGTGCCTGGAGTGGCCGGATCGGGGGGAGTCAGCCCCAGCATTTT; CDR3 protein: CAWSGRIGGSQPQHF
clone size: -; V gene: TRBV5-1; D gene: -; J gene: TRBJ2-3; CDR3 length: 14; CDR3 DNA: TGCGCCAGCAGCTCCGGACTGCTCACAGATACGCAGTATTTT; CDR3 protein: CASSSGLLTDTQYF
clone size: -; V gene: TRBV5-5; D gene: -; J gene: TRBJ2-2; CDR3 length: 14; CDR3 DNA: TGTGCCAGCAGCTTGGGACTAAACACCGGGGAGCTGTTTTTT; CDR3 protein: CASSLGLNTGELFF
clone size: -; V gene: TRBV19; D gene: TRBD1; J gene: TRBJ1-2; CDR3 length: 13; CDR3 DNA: TGTGCCAGTAGGAAACAGGGGGCTGGAGGCTACACCTTC; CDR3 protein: CASRKQGAGGYTF
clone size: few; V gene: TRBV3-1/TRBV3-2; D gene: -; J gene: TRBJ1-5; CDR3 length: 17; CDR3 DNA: TGTGCCAGCAGCCAAGAGATCACAGGGACATTACATCAGCCCCAGCATTTT; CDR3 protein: CASSQEITGTLHQPQHF
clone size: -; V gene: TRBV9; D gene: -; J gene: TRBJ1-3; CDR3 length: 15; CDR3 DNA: TGTGCCAGCAGCCCGGGAGGGAACTCTGGAAACACCATATATTTT; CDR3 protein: CASSPGGNSGNTIYF
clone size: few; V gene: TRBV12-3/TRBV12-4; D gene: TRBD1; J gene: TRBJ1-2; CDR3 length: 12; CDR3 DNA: TGTGCCAGCAGCGGACAGGGAGGGGGCTACACCTTC; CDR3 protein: CASSGQGGGYTF
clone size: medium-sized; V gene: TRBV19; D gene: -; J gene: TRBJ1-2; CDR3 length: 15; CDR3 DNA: TGTGCCAGTAGTATAGTGGACAGAGAAAGCTATGGCTACACCTTC; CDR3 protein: CASSIVDRESYGYTF
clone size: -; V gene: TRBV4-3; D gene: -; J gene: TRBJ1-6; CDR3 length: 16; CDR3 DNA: TGCGCCAGCAGCCAAGAGTTGACAGTATATAATTCACCCCTCCACTTT; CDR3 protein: CASSQELTVYNSPLHF
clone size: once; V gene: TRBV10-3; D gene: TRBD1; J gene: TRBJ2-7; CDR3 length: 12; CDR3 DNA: TGTGCCAGCGGGGACAGGGGATACGAGCAGTACTTC; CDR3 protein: CASGDRGYEQYF
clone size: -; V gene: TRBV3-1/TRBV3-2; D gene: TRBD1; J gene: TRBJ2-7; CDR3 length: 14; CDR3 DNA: TGTGCCAGCAGCCAGTGGGACAGGTCTAACGAGCAGTACTTC; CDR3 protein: CASSQWDRSNEQYF
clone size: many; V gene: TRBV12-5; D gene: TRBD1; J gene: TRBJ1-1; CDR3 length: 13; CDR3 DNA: TGTGCTAGTGGTTTGTCGACAGGGACTGAAGCTTTCTTT; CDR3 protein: CASGLSTGTEAFF
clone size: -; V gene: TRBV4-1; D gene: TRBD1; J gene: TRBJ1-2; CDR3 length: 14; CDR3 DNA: TGCGCCAGCAGCCAGGACAGGGATAACTATGGCTACACCTTC; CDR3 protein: CASSQDRDNYGYTF
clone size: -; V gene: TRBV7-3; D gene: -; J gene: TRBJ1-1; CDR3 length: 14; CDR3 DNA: TGTGCCAGCAGCTTAACGGGGGCTAACACTGAAGCTTTCTTT; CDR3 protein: CASSLTGANTEAFF
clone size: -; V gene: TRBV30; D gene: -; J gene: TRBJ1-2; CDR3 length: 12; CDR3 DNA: TGTGCCTCCGGCCAGACAGCCTATGGCTACACCTTC; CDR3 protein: CASGQTAYGYTF
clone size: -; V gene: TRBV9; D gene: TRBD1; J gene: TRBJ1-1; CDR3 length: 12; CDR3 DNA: TGTGCCAGCAGCTCCCGACAGGGAGAAGCTTTCTTT; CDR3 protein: CASSSRQGEAFF
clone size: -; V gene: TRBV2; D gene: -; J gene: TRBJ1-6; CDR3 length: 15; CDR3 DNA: TGTGCCAGCAGCGCCTTCAGGGTGGATAATTCACCCCTCCACTTT; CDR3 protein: CASSAFRVDNSPLHF
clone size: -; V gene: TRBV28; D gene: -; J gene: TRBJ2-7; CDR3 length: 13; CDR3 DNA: TGTGCCAGCAGCTCCGCGACTGACTACGAGCAGTACTTC; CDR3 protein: CASSSATDYEQYF